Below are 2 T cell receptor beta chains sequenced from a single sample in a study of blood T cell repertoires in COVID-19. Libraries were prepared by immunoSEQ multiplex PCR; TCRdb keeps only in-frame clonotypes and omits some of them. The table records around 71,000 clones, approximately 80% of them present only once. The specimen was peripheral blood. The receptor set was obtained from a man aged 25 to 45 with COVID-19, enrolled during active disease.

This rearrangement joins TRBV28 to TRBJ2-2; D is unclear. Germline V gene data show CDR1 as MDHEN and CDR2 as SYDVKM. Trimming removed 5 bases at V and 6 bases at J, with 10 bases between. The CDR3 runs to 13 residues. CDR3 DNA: TGTGCCAGCAGTCCCCTTGGGCCCGGGGAGCTGTTTTTT. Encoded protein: CASSPLGPGELFF.

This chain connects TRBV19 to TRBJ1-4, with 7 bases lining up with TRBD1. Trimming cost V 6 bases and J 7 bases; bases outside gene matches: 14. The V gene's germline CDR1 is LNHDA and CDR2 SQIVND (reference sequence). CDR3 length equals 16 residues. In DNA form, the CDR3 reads TGTGCCAGTAGGAGGAAACAGGGGAGTTATGGTGAAAAACTGTTTTTT. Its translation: CASRRKQGSYGEKLFF.